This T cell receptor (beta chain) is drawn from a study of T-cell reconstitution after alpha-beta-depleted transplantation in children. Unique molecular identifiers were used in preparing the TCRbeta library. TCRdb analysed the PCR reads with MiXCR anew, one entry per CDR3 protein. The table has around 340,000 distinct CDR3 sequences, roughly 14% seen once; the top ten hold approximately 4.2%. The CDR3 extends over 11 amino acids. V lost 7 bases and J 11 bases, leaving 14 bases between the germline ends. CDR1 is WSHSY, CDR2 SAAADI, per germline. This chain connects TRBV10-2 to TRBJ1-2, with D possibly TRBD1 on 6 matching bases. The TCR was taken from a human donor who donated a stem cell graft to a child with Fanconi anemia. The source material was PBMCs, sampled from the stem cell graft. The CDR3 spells CASMAGDGYTF. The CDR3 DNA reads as TGCGCCAGCATGGCAGGGGACGGGTACACCTTC.